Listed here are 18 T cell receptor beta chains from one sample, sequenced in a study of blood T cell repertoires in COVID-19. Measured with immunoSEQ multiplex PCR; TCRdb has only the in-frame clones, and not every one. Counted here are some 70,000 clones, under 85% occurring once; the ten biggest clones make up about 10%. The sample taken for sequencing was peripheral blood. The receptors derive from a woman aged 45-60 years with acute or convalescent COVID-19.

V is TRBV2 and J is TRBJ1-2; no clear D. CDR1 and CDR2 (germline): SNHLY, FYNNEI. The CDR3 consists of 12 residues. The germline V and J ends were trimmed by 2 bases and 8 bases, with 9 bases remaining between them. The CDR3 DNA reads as TGTGCCAGCAGTGAATACAGCCAGGGCTACACCTTC. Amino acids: CASSEYSQGYTF. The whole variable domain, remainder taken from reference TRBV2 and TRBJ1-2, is EPEVTQTPSHQVTQMGQEVILRCVPISNHLYFYWYRQILGQKVEFLVSFYNNEISEKSEIFDDQFSVERPDGSNFTLKIRSTKLEDSAMYFCASSEYSQGYTFGSGTRLTVV.

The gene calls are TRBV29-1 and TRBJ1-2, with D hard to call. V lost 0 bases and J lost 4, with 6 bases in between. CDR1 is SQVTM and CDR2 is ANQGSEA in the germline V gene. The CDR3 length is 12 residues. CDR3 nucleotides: TGCAGCGTTGAAGATATCTTCTATGGCTACACCTTC. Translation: CSVEDIFYGYTF.

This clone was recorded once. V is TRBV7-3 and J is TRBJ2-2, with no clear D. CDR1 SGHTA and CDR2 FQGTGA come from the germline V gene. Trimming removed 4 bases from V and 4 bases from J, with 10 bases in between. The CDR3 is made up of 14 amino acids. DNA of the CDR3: TGTGCCAGCAGCTCATTAGCTGGCACCGGGGAGCTGTTTTTT. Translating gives CASSSLAGTGELFF. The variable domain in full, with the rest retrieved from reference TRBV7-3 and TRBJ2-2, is GAGVSQTPSNKVTEKGKYVELRCDPISGHTALYWYRQSLGQGPEFLIYFQGTGAADDSGLPNDRFFAVRPEGSVSTLKIQRTERGDSAVYLCASSSLAGTGELFFGEGSRLTVL.

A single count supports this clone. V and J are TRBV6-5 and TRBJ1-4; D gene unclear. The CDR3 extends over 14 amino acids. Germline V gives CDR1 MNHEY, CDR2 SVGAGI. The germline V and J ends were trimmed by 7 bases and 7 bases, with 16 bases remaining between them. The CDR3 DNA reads TGTGCCAGCAAACGTAAATCGGAGAGTGAAAAACTGTTTTTT. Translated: CASKRKSESEKLFF.

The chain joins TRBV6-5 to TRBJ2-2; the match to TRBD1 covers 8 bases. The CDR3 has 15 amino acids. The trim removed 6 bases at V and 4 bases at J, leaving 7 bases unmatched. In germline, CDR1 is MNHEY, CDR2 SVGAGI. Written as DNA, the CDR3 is TGTGCCAGCAGAGTTGGACAGGGTTTCACCGGGGAGCTGTTTTTT. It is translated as CASRVGQGFTGELFF.

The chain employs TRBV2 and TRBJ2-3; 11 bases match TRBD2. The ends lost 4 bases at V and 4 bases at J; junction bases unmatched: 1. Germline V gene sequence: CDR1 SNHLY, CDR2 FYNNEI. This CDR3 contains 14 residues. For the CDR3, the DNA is TGTGCCAGCAGTGTAGCGGGAGGGGCAGATACGCAGTATTTT. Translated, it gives CASSVAGGADTQYF.

The CDR3 DNA reads TGCGCCAGCAGCCAAGATGGAGTCTCTACGGGAGCGGCAGAAGCTTTCTTT. This translates into CASSQDGVSTGAAEAFF. The chain links TRBV4-3 to TRBJ1-1; D uncertain. The CDR3 length is 17 residues. Germline V CDR1 and CDR2: LGHNA, YSLEER. V lost 0 bases, J lost 8 bases, and 22 bases lay in between.

This chain's CDR3 is CASSLSQGALGGYTF. CDR3 bases: TGTGCCAGCAGCTTATCCCAGGGGGCGTTAGGTGGCTACACCTTC. This chain connects TRBV7-6 to TRBJ1-2; 8 bases align to TRBD1. CDR1 SGHVS and CDR2 FNYEAQ come from the germline V gene. Trimming took 2 bases from V and 7 from J; bases not matched to a gene: 9. The CDR3 totals 15 residues.

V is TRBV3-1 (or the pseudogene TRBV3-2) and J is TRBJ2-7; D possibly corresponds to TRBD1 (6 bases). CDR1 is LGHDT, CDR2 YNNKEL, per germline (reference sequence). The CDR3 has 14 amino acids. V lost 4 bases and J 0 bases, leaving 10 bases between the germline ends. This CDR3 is CASSPTGSSYEQYF. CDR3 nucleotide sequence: TGTGCCAGCAGCCCTACAGGGAGCTCCTACGAGCAGTACTTC.

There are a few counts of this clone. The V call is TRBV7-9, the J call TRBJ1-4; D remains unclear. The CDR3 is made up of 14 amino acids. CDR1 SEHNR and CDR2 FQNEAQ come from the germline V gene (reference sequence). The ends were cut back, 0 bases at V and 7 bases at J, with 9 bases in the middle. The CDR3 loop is CASSLARSSEKLFF. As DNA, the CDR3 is TGTGCCAGCAGCTTAGCGCGTTCTTCTGAAAAACTGTTTTTT.

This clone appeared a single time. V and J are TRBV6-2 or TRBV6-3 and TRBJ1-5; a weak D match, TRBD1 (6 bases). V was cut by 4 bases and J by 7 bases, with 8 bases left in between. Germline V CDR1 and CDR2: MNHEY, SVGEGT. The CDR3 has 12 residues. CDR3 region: CASSSGQQPQHF. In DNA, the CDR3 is TGTGCCAGCAGTTCCGGACAGCAGCCCCAGCATTTT.

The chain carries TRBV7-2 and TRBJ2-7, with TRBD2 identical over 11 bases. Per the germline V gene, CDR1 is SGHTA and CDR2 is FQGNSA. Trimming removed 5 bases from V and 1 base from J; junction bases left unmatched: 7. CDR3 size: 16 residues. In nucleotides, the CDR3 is TGTGCCAGCAGCCGGAGGGGACTAGCGGAATCCTACGAGCAGTACTTC. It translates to CASSRRGLAESYEQYF.

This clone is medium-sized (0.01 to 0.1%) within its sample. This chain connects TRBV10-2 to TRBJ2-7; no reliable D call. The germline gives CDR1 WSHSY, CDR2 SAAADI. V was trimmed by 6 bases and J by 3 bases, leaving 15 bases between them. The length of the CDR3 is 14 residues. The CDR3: CASRPGNRVYEQYF. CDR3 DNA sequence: TGCGCCAGCAGGCCAGGTAATAGAGTCTACGAGCAGTACTTC.

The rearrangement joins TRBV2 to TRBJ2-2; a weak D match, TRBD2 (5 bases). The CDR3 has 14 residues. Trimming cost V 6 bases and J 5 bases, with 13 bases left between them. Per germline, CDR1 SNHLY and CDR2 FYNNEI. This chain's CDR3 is CASREYRETGELFF. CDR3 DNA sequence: TGTGCCAGCAGAGAATATAGGGAGACCGGGGAGCTGTTTTTT.

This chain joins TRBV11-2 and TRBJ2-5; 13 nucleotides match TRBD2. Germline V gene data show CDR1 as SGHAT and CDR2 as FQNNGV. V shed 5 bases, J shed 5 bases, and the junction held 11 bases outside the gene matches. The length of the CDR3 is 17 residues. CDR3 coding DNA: TGTGCCAGCAGCCCCCGGACTAGCGGGAGAGGGAGGGAGACCCAGTACTTC. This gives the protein CASSPRTSGRGRETQYF.

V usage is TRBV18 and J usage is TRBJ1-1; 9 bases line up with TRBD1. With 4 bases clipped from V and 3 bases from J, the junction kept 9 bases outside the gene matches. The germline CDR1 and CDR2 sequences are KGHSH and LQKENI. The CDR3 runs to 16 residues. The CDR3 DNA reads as TGTGCCAGCTCACGTTTCCGGGACAGGGCTGACACTGAAGCTTTCTTT. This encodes CASSRFRDRADTEAFF. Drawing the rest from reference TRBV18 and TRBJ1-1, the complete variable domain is NAGVMQNPRHLVRRRGQEARLRCSPMKGHSHVYWYRQLPEEGLKFMVYLQKENIIDESGMPKERFSAEFPKEGPSILRIQQVVRGDSAAYFCASSRFRDRADTEAFFGQGTRLTVV.

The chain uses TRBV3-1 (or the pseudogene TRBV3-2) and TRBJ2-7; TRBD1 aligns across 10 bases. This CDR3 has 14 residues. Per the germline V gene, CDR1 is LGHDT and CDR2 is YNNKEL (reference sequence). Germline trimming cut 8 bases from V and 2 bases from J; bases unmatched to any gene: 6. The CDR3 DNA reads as TGTGCCAGCGCCCGACAGGGGGCCGCCTACGAGCAGTACTTC. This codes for CASARQGAAYEQYF.

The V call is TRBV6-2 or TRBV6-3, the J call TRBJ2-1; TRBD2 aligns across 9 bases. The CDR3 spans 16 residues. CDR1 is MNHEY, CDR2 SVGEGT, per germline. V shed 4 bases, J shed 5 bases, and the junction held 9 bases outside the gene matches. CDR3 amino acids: CASSSETSGWDNEQFF. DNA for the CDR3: TGTGCCAGCAGTTCTGAGACTAGCGGTTGGGACAATGAGCAGTTCTTC.